This is a list of T cell receptor beta chains from one sample in a study of OX40 agonist ivuxolimab in advanced cancers. Sequencing used immunoSEQ multiplex PCR; TCRdb keeps in-frame clones, though not all of them. Among about 35,000 clones, about 84% were seen once, and the ten largest hold around a quarter. Sequenced material: CD4+ or CD8+ T cells sorted from blood, taken in a trial of the OX40 agonist ivuxolimab. These receptors were collected from an adult with an advanced solid tumor such as melanoma, head and neck, liver or kidney cancer. Both conserved end residues are trimmed from each CDR3. D genes are given only for firm matches.

TRBV7-8	TRBJ2-7	TRBD1	ASSAQSGTGNYEQY
TRBV7-9	TRBJ2-1	NA	ASSLALAREQF
TRBV7-8	TRBJ2-1	NA	ASSLVLGGTYNEQF
TRBV2	TRBJ2-1	NA	ARDADNEQF
TRBV5-4	TRBJ1-5	NA	ASSLGTGNQPQH
TRBV27	TRBJ2-1	TRBD2	ASRGLAGYNEQF
TRBV7-9	TRBJ1-3	NA	ASSLGDLGYTIY
TRBV4-3	TRBJ2-5	TRBD1	ASSPTGSLQETQY
TRBV6-5	TRBJ2-7	NA	ASSYASSYEQY
TRBV5-4	TRBJ2-7	TRBD2	ASSLVASGSYEQY
TRBV25-1	TRBJ2-7	TRBD1	ASSEYLPDRGTYEQY
TRBV7-2	TRBJ1-2	NA	ASSPGTTYGYT
TRBV27	TRBJ2-1	NA	ASSFTSSYNEQF
TRBV27	TRBJ2-5	NA	ARGRGWGTFQETQY
TRBV9	TRBJ2-1	TRBD2	ASSLSSGGADNEQF
TRBV6-4	TRBJ2-3	NA	ASSDGRGHTDTQY
TRBV5-6	TRBJ2-1	NA	ASSFSYNEQF